Sequencing of this TCR beta chain was carried out in a study of T cells in localized non-small cell lung cancer. Study-wide results and limits: Adjacent uninvolved lung tissue had the highest T cell clonality, exceeding tumor.

With regard to this clone: Antigen unknown.

The CDR3 loop spans 16 amino acids. Trimming pared 3 bases from V and 1 base from J, leaving 13 bases between. CDR1 and CDR2 from the germline V gene are SGHNT and YENEEA. Sequencing was performed with immunoSEQ multiplex PCR; in TCRdb, only in-frame clones are kept and a portion is missing. The table lists tens of thousands of clones, 88% of them singletons. The rearrangement links TRBV11-3 to TRBJ1-5; weak D call: TRBD1 (6 bases). The source was peripheral blood, collected before any cancer treatment. This sequence was found in a female donor of 60 years or more with stage III squamous cell lung carcinoma. In DNA, the CDR3 is TGTGCCAGCAGCTTGGGGGGCAGGGGAAGCAATCAGCCCCAGCATTTT. It specifies CASSLGGRGSNQPQHF. Combining the CDR3 with reference TRBV11-3 and TRBJ1-5 gives the whole variable domain EAGVVQSPRYKIIEKKQPVAFWCNPISGHNTLYWYLQNLGQGPELLIRYENEEAVDDSQLPKDRFSAERLKGVDSTLKIQPAELGDSAVYLCASSLGGRGSNQPQHFGDGTRLSIL.